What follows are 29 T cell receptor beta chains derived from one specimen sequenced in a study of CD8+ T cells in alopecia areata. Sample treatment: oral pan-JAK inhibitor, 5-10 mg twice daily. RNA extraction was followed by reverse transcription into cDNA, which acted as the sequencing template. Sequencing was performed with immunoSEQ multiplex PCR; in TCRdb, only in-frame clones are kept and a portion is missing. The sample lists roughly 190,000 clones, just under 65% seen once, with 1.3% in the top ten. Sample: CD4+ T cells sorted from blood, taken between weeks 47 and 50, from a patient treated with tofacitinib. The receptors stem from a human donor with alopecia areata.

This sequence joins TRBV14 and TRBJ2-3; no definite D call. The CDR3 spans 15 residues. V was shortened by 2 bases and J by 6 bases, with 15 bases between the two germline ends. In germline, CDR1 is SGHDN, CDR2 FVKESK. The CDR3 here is CASSQLNNPGDTQYF. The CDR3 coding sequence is TGTGCCAGCAGCCAACTGAACAACCCCGGGGATACGCAGTATTTT.

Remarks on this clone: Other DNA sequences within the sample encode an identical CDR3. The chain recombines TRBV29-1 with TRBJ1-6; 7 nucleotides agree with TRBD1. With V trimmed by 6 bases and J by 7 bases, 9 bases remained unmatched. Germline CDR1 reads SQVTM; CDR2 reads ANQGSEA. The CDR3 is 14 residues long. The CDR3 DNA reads TGCAGCGTCAAAGAACAGGGGACCAATTCACCCCTCCACTTT. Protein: CSVKEQGTNSPLHF.

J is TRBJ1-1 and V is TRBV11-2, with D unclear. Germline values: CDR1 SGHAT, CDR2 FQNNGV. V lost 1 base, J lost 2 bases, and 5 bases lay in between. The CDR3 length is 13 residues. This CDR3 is CASSLGGNTEAFF. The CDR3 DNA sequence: TGTGCCAGCAGCTTAGGAGGAAACACTGAAGCTTTCTTT.

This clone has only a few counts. CDR3 nucleotides: TGTGCCAGCAGCGTAGGGGGGCCTTCGGTTGATGAGCAGTTCTTC. Its protein product is CASSVGGPSVDEQFF. The gene calls are TRBV9 and TRBJ2-1; perhaps TRBD1 as D (6 bases). V lost 0 bases and J lost 8, with 15 bases in between. Germline lookup yields CDR1 SGDLS and CDR2 YYNGEE. This CDR3 is built from 15 residues.

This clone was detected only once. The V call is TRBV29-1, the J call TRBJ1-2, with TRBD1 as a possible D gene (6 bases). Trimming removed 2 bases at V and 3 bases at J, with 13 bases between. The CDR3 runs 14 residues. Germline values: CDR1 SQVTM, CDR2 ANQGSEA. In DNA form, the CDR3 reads TGCAGCGTTGAACCCCCCAGGGGAGACTATGGCTACACCTTC. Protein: CSVEPPRGDYGYTF. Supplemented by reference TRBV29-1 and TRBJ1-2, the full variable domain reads SAVISQKPSRDICQRGTSLTIQCQVDSQVTMMFWYRQQPGQSLTLIATANQGSEATYESGFVIDKFPISRPNLTFSTLTVSNMSPEDSSIYLCSVEPPRGDYGYTFGSGTRLTVV.

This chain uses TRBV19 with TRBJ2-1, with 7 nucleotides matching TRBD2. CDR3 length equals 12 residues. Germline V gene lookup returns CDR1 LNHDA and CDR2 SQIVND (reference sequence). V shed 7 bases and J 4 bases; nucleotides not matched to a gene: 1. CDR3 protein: CASNGGYNEQFF. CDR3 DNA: TGTGCCAGTAACGGGGGGTACAATGAGCAGTTCTTC.

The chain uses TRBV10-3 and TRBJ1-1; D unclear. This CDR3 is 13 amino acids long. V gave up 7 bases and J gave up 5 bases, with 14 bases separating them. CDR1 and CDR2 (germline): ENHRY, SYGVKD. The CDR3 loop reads CAIMLVERTEAFF. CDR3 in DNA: TGTGCCATCATGCTCGTCGAACGGACTGAAGCTTTCTTT.

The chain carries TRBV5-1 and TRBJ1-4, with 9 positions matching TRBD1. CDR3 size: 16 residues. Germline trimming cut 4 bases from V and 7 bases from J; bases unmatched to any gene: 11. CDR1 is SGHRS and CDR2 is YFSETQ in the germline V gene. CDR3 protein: CASSQLPGQGSEKLFF. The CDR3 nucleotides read TGCGCCAGCAGCCAACTCCCGGGACAGGGTAGTGAAAAACTGTTTTTT.

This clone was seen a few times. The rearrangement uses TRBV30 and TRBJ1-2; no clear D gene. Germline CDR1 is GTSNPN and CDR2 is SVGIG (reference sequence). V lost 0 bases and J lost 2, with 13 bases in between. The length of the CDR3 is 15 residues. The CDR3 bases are TGTGCCTGGAGTGTTTCTATACGGGTAAACTATGGCTACACCTTC. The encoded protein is CAWSVSIRVNYGYTF.

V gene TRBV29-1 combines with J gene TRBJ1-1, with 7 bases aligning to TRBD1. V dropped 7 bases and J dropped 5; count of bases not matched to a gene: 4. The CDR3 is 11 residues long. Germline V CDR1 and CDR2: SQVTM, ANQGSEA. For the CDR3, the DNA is TGCAGCGACAAACAGGGGACTGAAGCTTTCTTT. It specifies CSDKQGTEAFF.

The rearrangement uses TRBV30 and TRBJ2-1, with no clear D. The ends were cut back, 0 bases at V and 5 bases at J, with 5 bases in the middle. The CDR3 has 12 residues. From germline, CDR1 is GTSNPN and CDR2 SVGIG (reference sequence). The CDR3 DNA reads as TGTGCCTGGAGTGTACGGAACAATGAGCAGTTCTTC. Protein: CAWSVRNNEQFF.

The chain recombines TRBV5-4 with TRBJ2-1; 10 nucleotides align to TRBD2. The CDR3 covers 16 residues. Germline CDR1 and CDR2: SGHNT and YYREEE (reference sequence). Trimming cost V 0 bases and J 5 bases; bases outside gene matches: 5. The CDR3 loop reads CASSLGAGGINNEQFF. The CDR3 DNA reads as TGTGCCAGCAGCTTGGGAGCGGGGGGGATCAACAATGAGCAGTTCTTC.

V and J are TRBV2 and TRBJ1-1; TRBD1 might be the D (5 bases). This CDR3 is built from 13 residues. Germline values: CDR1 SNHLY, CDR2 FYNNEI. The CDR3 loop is CGRRGSGNTEAFF. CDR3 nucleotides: TGTGGTCGGAGGGGATCGGGAAACACTGAAGCTTTCTTT. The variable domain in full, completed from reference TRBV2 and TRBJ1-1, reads EPEVTQTPSHQVTQMGQEVILRCVPISNHLYFYWYRQILGQKVEFLVSFYNNEISEKSEIFDDQFSVERPDGSNFTLKIRSTKLEDSAMYFCGRRGSGNTEAFFGQGTRLTVV.

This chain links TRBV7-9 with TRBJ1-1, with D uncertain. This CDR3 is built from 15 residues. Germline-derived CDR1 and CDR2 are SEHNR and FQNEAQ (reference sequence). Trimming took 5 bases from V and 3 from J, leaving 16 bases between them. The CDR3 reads CASSTLRVWDTEAFF. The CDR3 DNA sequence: TGTGCCAGCAGCACCCTTCGGGTTTGGGACACTGAAGCTTTCTTT. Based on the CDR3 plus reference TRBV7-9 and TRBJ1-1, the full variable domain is DTGVSQNPRHKITKRGQNVTFRCDPISEHNRLYWYRQTLGQGPEFLTYFQNEAQLEKSRLLSDRFSAERPKGSFSTLEIQRTEQGDSAMYLCASSTLRVWDTEAFFGQGTRLTVV.

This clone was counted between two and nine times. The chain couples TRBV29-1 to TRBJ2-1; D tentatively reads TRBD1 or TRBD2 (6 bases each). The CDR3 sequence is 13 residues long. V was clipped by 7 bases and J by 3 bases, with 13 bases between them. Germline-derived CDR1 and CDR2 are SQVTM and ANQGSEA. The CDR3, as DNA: TGCAGCGGGGGGGACACCCTCTACAATGAGCAGTTCTTC. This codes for CSGGDTLYNEQFF.

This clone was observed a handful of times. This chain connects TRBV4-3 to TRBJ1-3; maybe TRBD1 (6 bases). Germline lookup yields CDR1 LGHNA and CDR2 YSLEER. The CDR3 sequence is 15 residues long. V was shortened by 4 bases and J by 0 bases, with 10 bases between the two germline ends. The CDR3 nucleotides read TGCGCCAGCAGCCCAGACAGGAGCTCTGGAAACACCATATATTTT. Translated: CASSPDRSSGNTIYF.

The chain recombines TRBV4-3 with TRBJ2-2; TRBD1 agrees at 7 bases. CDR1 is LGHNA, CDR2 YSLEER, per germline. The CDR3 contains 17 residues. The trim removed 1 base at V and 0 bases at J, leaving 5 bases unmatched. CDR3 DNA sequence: TGCGCCAGCAGCCAAGTTCCCGACAGGGCGAACACCGGGGAGCTGTTTTTT. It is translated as CASSQVPDRANTGELFF.

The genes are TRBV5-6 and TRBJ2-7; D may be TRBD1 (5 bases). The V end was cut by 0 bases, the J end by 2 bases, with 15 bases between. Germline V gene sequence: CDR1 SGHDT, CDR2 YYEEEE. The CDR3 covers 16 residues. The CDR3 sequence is CASSLAGNSRAYEQYF. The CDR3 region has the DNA TGTGCCAGCAGCTTGGCAGGGAATAGTAGAGCCTACGAGCAGTACTTC.

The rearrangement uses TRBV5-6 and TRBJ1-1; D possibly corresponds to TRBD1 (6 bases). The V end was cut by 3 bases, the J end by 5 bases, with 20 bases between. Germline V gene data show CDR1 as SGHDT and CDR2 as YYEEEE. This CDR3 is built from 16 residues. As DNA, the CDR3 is TGTGCCAGCAGCTCGATTTTAAGGACAGCCCGGACTGAAGCTTTCTTT. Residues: CASSSILRTARTEAFF. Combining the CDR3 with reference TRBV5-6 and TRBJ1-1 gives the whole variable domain DAGVTQSPTHLIKTRGQQVTLRCSPKSGHDTVSWYQQALGQGPQFIFQYYEEEERQRGNFPDRFSGHQFPNYSSELNVNALLLGDSALYLCASSSILRTARTEAFFGQGTRLTVV.

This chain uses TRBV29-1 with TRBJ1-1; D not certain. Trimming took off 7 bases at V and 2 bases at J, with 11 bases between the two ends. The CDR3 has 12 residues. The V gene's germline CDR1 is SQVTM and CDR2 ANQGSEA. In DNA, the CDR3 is TGCAGCGCCGGCGACGGTAACACTGAAGCTTTCTTT. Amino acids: CSAGDGNTEAFF.

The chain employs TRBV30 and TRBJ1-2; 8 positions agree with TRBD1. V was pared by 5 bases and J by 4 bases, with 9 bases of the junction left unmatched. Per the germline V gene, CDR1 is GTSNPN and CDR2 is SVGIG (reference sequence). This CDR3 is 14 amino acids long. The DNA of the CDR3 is TGTGCCTGGCGGCCACTTGACAGGGGCTATGGCTACACCTTC. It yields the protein CAWRPLDRGYGYTF.

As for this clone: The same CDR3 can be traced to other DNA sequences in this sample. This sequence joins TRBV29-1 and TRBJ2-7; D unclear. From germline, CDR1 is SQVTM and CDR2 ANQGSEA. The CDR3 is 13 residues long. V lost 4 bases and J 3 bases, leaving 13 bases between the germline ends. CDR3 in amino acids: CSVVRAGSYEQYF. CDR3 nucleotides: TGCAGCGTTGTAAGGGCAGGAAGCTACGAGCAGTACTTC.

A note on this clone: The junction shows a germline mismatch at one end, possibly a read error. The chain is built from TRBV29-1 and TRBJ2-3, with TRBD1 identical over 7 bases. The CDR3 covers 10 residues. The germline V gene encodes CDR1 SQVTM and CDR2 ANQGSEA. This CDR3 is CSAFRDSEFF. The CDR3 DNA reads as TGCAGCGCGTTCCGGGACAGTGAGTTTTTT.

CDR3 nucleotide sequence: TGTGCCAGTAGCCTTACAAGGAACACTGAAGCTTTCTTT. Translation gives CASSLTRNTEAFF. The chain has TRBV19 and TRBJ1-1; D gene uncertain. The CDR3 runs 13 residues. Germline V gene lookup returns CDR1 LNHDA and CDR2 SQIVND (reference sequence). The V end was cut by 6 bases, the J end by 1 base, with 9 bases between.

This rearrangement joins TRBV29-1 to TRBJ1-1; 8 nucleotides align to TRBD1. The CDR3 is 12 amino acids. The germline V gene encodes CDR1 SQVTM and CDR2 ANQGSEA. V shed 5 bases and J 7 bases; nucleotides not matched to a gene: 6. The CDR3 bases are TGCAGCGTTCCAGGGGGCAGGGGTGAAGCTTTCTTT. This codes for CSVPGGRGEAFF.

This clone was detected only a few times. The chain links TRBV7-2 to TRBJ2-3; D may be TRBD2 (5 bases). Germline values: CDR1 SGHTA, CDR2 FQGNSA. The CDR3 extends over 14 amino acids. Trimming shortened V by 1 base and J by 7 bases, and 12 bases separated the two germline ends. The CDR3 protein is CASSLVASMHTQYF. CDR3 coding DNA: TGTGCCAGCAGCTTAGTTGCTAGCATGCATACGCAGTATTTT.

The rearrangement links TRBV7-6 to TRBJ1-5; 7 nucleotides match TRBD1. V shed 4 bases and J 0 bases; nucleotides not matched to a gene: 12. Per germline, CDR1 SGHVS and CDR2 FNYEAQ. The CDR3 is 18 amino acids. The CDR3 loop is CASSSMTGSWDSNQPQHF. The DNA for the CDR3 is TGTGCCAGCAGCTCAATGACAGGGAGTTGGGATAGCAATCAGCCCCAGCATTTT.

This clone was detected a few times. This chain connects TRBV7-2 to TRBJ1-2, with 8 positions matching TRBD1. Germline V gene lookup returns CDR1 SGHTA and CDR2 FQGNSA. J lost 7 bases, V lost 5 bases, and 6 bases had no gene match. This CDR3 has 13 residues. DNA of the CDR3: TGTGCCAGCAGCCGCGGACAGGGAAGTGGCTACACCTTC. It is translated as CASSRGQGSGYTF.

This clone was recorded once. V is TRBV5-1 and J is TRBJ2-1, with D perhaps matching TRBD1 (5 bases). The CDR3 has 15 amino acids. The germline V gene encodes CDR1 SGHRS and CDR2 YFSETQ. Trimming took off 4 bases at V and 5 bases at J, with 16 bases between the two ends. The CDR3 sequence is CASSRETTVHNEQFF. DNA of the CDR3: TGCGCCAGCAGCCGAGAGACGACAGTACACAATGAGCAGTTCTTC.